The next 12 T cell receptor beta chains were all read from a single sample in a study of blood T cell repertoires in COVID-19. Sequencing used immunoSEQ multiplex PCR; TCRdb keeps in-frame clones, though not all of them. Found here are around 100,000 clones, around 86% of them singletons; the top ten hold under 8%. Source material: peripheral blood. The receptors here all came from a man in his sixties or seventies with acute or convalescent COVID-19.

This chain joins TRBV6-5 and TRBJ2-1; 10 nucleotides match TRBD2. CDR3 size: 13 residues. From germline, CDR1 is MNHEY and CDR2 SVGAGI. Germline trimming cut 8 bases from V and 9 bases from J; bases unmatched to any gene: 7. The CDR3 here is CASRSSGRPEQFF. CDR3 DNA sequence: TGTGCCAGCCGATCTAGCGGGAGACCTGAGCAGTTCTTC.

This clone showed up just once. The V gene is TRBV2, the J gene TRBJ1-4; 9 bases match TRBD1. The CDR3 is 18 amino acids. Germline assignment: CDR1 SNHLY and CDR2 FYNNEI. J gave up 1 base and V 5 bases, and 11 bases lay outside the gene matches. In DNA form, the CDR3 reads TGTGCCAGCAGTTCCGGGACAGGGAATTTAGGAACTAATGAAAAACTGTTTTTT. Translated, it gives CASSSGTGNLGTNEKLFF.

The V call is TRBV3-1 (or the pseudogene TRBV3-2), the J call TRBJ1-1, with D perhaps TRBD1 (5 bases). CDR3 length equals 15 residues. The germline CDR1 and CDR2 sequences are LGHDT and YNNKEL (reference sequence). V lost 5 bases and J lost 0, with 13 bases in between. In DNA form, the CDR3 reads TGTGCCAGCAGCTCCCATGACAGCATGAACACTGAAGCTTTCTTT. This codes for CASSSHDSMNTEAFF.

This clone has more than one count but fewer than ten. The rearrangement joins TRBV7-2 to TRBJ1-1; the D gene is possibly TRBD1 (6 bases). Trimming stripped 5 bases from V and 11 bases from J, with 21 bases between. Germline V gene sequence: CDR1 SGHTA, CDR2 FQGNSA. This CDR3 contains 14 residues. Here the CDR3 DNA reads TGTGCCAGCAGCCCTGGGGCAGGGGCGATTCGTGCTTTCTTT. It translates to CASSPGAGAIRAFF. The full variable domain, its missing parts supplied by reference TRBV7-2 and TRBJ1-1, is GAGVSQSPSNKVTEKGKDVELRCDPISGHTALYWYRQSLGQGLEFLIYFQGNSAPDKSGLPSDRFSAERTGGSVSTLTIQRTQQEDSAVYLCASSPGAGAIRAFFGQGTRLTVV.

This chain joins TRBV28 and TRBJ2-6; 7 bases align to TRBD1. CDR1 is MDHEN, CDR2 SYDVKM, per germline. J was trimmed by 1 base and V by 5 bases; bases with no gene match: 11. The CDR3 runs to 18 residues. As DNA, the CDR3 is TGTGCCAGCAGTCGTTCGGGACAGTCCCCGTCTGGGGCCAACGTCCTGACTTTC. Encoded protein: CASSRSGQSPSGANVLTF.

Details on this clone: Other nucleotide sequences in the sample specify the same CDR3. The J gene is TRBJ1-3, the V gene TRBV10-3, with D possibly being TRBD1 (6 bases). In germline, CDR1 is ENHRY, CDR2 SYGVKD. The CDR3 consists of 15 residues. Trimming removed 3 bases from V and 3 bases from J, with 12 bases in between. In nucleotides, the CDR3 is TGTGCCATCAGTGATGGGGGGGCGCGTGGAAACACCATATATTTT. Amino acids: CAISDGGARGNTIYF.

V is TRBV19 and J is TRBJ2-3; D remains ambiguous. The CDR3 length is 13 residues. CDR1 LNHDA and CDR2 SQIVND come from the germline V gene (reference sequence). The V end was cut by 6 bases, the J end by 1 base, with 8 bases between. In nucleotides, the CDR3 is TGTGCCAGTAGAATCCGGGGCACAGATACGCAGTATTTT. This codes for CASRIRGTDTQYF.

The rearrangement links TRBV28 to TRBJ1-2, with TRBD1 as a possible D gene (5 bases). V lost 5 bases and J lost 4, with 11 bases in between. Germline values: CDR1 MDHEN, CDR2 SYDVKM. The CDR3 length is 13 residues. CDR3: CASSRGTSYGYTF. The CDR3 nucleotides are TGTGCCAGCAGTAGAGGGACTTCCTATGGCTACACCTTC.

V gene TRBV5-6 combines with J gene TRBJ1-3; D is ambiguous. CDR3 size: 13 residues. Trimming removed 0 bases from V and 4 bases from J, with 5 bases in between. Germline CDR1 SGHDT, CDR2 YYEEEE. Written as DNA, the CDR3 is TGTGCCAGCAGCTTGGCCCGGGGAAACACCATATATTTT. It encodes CASSLARGNTIYF.

V usage is TRBV11-2 and J usage is TRBJ2-1; D is possibly TRBD1 (6 bases). Germline CDR1 SGHAT, CDR2 FQNNGV. CDR3 length: 13 residues. Trimming removed 7 bases at V and 15 bases at J, with 22 bases between. The CDR3 DNA is TGTGCCAGCACCAACAGGGACCACCTCCGCCCGTTCTTC. Residues: CASTNRDHLRPFF.

The chain recombines TRBV5-8 with TRBJ2-7, with 9 bases identical to TRBD1. V gave up 0 bases and J gave up 6 bases; unmatched junction bases: 4. Germline V CDR1 and CDR2: SGHTS, YDEGEE. The CDR3 contains 14 residues. The CDR3 region is CASSLEGTGFEQYF. The CDR3 nucleotides read TGTGCCAGCAGCTTGGAAGGGACAGGGTTCGAGCAGTACTTC.

The J gene is TRBJ2-5, the V gene TRBV5-1; maybe TRBD2 (6 bases). In germline, CDR1 is SGHRS, CDR2 YFSETQ. Trimming cost V 0 bases and J 5 bases, with 17 bases left between them. The CDR3 runs to 16 residues. The CDR3 DNA reads TGCGCCAGCAGCTTGGCAGGTAGCGGACGGGAGGAGACCCAGTACTTC. Amino acids: CASSLAGSGREETQYF.